The clone carrying this T cell receptor beta chain was recorded at least ten times. Its antigen is not identified. The data were obtained in a study of identical twins. Study observations and caveats: Twins showed weaker excess sharing in their beta out-of-frame sequences. The conclusions drew on cross-sectional statistical analysis instead of tracking the same donors. Reduced insertions were recorded for abundant cord blood beta clonotypes, with no such pattern in memory repertoires.

This CDR3 is 13 amino acids long. The V gene's germline CDR1 is SQVTM and CDR2 ANQGSEA. The ends were cut back, 7 bases at V and 6 bases at J, with 19 bases in the middle. TCRdb called the 5' RACE reads again in MiXCR, with one record for every CDR3 protein. This table holds 570,000 or so distinct CDR3 sequences, 7.5% to 10% found once. This sample also belongs to another study, concerning yellow fever vaccine responses in identical twins. That study adds: Among the twins, the vaccine T cell response reportedly seemed partly convergent and partly personalized.

This receptor was taken from a woman aged 18-35 years in good health. The sequenced sample was PBMCs. The V gene is TRBV29-1, the J gene TRBJ2-7; D is perhaps TRBD1 or TRBD2 (5 bases each). The CDR3 loop reads CSAKMGVSGEQYF. The CDR3 DNA sequence: TGCAGCGCCAAGATGGGGGTCTCGGGCGAGCAGTACTTC.